What follows is one T cell receptor (beta chain) and its context. This CDR3 is built from 14 residues. The V end lost 4 bases, the J end lost 5 bases, and 16 bases lay between the germline ends. In germline, CDR1 is SGHNT, CDR2 YYREEE (reference sequence). The sample belongs to a study of T cell responses to AZD1222 COVID-19 vaccine. Sequencing used immunoSEQ multiplex PCR; TCRdb keeps in-frame clones, though not all of them. This table has more than 35,000 clones, nearly 85% appearing once. The sequencing here drew on peripheral blood, taken on day 0 of AZD1222 vaccination. This receptor was identified in an adult in good health. V usage is TRBV5-4 and J usage is TRBJ2-7, with a weak D call TRBD2 (5 bases). CDR3 DNA: TGTGCCAGCAGCCCGGGGTTTCAGAGTCACGAGCAGTACTTC. Protein: CASSPGFQSHEQYF.